What follows are 11 T cell receptor beta chains derived from one specimen sequenced in a study of blood T cell repertoires in COVID-19 (TCRdb year 2020). Library prep was done by the immunoSEQ multiplex PCR assay. TCRdb re-hosts the immuneACCESS table, in-frame sequences only. Its copies lack some clones; in the studies checked, an unresolved V gene accounts for under half of them, and the cause for the rest is not known. The sample profile shows 200,000 to 300,000 clones; around four fifths of them were found once. The top ten constitute around 6.4% of the sample. The sample was peripheral blood. These TCRs come from a woman aged 55-69 years with active or convalescent COVID-19.

The chain recombines TRBV10-2 with TRBJ1-2; 9 bases are shared with TRBD1. V was pared by 5 bases and J by 3 bases, with 1 base of the junction left unmatched. Germline loops: CDR1 WSHSY, CDR2 SAAADI. The CDR3 spans 13 residues. The CDR3: CASSTGGYYGYTF. In DNA, the CDR3 is TGCGCCAGCAGTACAGGGGGCTACTATGGCTACACCTTC.

A single count supports this clone. The rearrangement joins TRBV30 to TRBJ2-7, with D uncertain. The germline V gene encodes CDR1 GTSNPN and CDR2 SVGIG (reference sequence). V was clipped by 4 bases and J by 6 bases, with 13 bases between them. The CDR3 sequence is 12 residues long. This CDR3 reads CAWNPLVGEQYF. The CDR3 nucleotides are TGTGCCTGGAATCCCCTAGTGGGCGAGCAGTACTTC.

This clone was observed a few times. The chain combines TRBV19 with TRBJ2-5, with 9 bases matching TRBD1. CDR1 and CDR2 from the germline V gene are LNHDA and SQIVND (reference sequence). There are 14 residues in the CDR3. The V gene end was trimmed by 5 bases and the J gene end by 1 base; junction bases not matched to a gene: 2. The CDR3 reads CASSEQGAQETQYF. The CDR3, as DNA: TGTGCCAGTAGTGAACAGGGGGCCCAAGAGACCCAGTACTTC.

Of note for this clone: The sample holds other DNA sequences that translate to the same CDR3. J is TRBJ2-1 and V is TRBV5-1, with TRBD1 identical over 8 bases. The CDR3 loop spans 15 amino acids. Germline loops: CDR1 SGHRS, CDR2 YFSETQ. The V segment lost 0 bases and the J segment 4 bases; nucleotides outside the gene matches: 3. CDR3 region: CASSLGQGKYNEQFF. In DNA form, the CDR3 reads TGCGCCAGCAGCTTGGGACAGGGGAAATACAATGAGCAGTTCTTC.

CDR3 sequence reads: CASSWSQGAWDSPLHF. CDR3 bases: TGTGCCAGTTCCTGGTCACAGGGGGCTTGGGATTCACCCCTCCACTTT. The rearrangement uses TRBV19 and TRBJ1-6; 9 nucleotides match TRBD1. Looked up from germline, CDR1 is LNHDA and CDR2 is SQIVND (reference sequence). V trimming: 8 bases; J trimming: 8 bases; junction bases outside the gene matches: 13. CDR3 length: 16 amino acids.

The chain joins TRBV10-3 to TRBJ1-1; D gene unclear. The CDR3 runs 13 residues. Germline lookup yields CDR1 ENHRY and CDR2 SYGVKD. The V and J ends lost 4 bases and 1 base respectively, with 7 bases between them. For the CDR3, the DNA is TGTGCCATCAGTGCTCTCAGGAACACTGAAGCTTTCTTT. Its protein is CAISALRNTEAFF.

V gene TRBV21-1 combines with J gene TRBJ2-1; no check of the table's D call, TRBD2, against the DNA was made. TRBV21-1 is marked as a pseudogene. The CDR3 totals 20 residues. The CDR3 coding sequence is TGTGCCAGCAGCCCAAGCCCGACTAGCGGGGGTTATAGATCCTACAATGAGCAGTTCTTC. It specifies CASSPSPTSGGYRSYNEQFF.

The chain has TRBV9 and TRBJ2-1; 12 bases are a match to TRBD2. CDR3 size: 16 residues. From germline, CDR1 is SGDLS and CDR2 YYNGEE. With 0 bases clipped from V and 9 bases from J, the junction kept 7 bases outside the gene matches. The CDR3 DNA reads TGTGCCAGCAGCGTAGGGCTAGCGGGAGGGGACCGTGAGCAGTTCTTC. It encodes CASSVGLAGGDREQFF.

The rearrangement uses TRBV7-9 and TRBJ1-2; D might be TRBD1 (5 bases). Trimming left V 3 bases short and J 6 bases short, with 11 bases between. Germline CDR1 and CDR2: SEHNR and FQNEAQ (reference sequence). The CDR3 contains 13 residues. The CDR3: CASSFLRDHGYTF. In nucleotides, the CDR3 is TGTGCCAGCAGCTTTCTCAGGGATCATGGCTACACCTTC.

CDR3: CASTESSSYGYTF. Written as DNA, the CDR3 is TGTGCCAGTACCGAAAGTTCTAGTTATGGCTACACCTTC. The rearrangement uses TRBV19 and TRBJ1-2; no clear D gene. The germline gives CDR1 LNHDA, CDR2 SQIVND (reference sequence). The CDR3 covers 13 residues. With 7 bases removed from V and 5 bases from J, the gap between germline ends came to 14 bases.

The chain recombines TRBV27 with TRBJ2-7; 7 nucleotides agree with TRBD1. Germline assignment: CDR1 MNHEY and CDR2 SMNVEV (reference sequence). The CDR3 length is 12 residues. Trimming cost V 3 bases and J 12 bases; bases outside gene matches: 8. CDR3: CASSFRQGMGYF. The DNA for the CDR3 is TGTGCCAGCAGTTTTCGACAGGGAATGGGGTACTTC.